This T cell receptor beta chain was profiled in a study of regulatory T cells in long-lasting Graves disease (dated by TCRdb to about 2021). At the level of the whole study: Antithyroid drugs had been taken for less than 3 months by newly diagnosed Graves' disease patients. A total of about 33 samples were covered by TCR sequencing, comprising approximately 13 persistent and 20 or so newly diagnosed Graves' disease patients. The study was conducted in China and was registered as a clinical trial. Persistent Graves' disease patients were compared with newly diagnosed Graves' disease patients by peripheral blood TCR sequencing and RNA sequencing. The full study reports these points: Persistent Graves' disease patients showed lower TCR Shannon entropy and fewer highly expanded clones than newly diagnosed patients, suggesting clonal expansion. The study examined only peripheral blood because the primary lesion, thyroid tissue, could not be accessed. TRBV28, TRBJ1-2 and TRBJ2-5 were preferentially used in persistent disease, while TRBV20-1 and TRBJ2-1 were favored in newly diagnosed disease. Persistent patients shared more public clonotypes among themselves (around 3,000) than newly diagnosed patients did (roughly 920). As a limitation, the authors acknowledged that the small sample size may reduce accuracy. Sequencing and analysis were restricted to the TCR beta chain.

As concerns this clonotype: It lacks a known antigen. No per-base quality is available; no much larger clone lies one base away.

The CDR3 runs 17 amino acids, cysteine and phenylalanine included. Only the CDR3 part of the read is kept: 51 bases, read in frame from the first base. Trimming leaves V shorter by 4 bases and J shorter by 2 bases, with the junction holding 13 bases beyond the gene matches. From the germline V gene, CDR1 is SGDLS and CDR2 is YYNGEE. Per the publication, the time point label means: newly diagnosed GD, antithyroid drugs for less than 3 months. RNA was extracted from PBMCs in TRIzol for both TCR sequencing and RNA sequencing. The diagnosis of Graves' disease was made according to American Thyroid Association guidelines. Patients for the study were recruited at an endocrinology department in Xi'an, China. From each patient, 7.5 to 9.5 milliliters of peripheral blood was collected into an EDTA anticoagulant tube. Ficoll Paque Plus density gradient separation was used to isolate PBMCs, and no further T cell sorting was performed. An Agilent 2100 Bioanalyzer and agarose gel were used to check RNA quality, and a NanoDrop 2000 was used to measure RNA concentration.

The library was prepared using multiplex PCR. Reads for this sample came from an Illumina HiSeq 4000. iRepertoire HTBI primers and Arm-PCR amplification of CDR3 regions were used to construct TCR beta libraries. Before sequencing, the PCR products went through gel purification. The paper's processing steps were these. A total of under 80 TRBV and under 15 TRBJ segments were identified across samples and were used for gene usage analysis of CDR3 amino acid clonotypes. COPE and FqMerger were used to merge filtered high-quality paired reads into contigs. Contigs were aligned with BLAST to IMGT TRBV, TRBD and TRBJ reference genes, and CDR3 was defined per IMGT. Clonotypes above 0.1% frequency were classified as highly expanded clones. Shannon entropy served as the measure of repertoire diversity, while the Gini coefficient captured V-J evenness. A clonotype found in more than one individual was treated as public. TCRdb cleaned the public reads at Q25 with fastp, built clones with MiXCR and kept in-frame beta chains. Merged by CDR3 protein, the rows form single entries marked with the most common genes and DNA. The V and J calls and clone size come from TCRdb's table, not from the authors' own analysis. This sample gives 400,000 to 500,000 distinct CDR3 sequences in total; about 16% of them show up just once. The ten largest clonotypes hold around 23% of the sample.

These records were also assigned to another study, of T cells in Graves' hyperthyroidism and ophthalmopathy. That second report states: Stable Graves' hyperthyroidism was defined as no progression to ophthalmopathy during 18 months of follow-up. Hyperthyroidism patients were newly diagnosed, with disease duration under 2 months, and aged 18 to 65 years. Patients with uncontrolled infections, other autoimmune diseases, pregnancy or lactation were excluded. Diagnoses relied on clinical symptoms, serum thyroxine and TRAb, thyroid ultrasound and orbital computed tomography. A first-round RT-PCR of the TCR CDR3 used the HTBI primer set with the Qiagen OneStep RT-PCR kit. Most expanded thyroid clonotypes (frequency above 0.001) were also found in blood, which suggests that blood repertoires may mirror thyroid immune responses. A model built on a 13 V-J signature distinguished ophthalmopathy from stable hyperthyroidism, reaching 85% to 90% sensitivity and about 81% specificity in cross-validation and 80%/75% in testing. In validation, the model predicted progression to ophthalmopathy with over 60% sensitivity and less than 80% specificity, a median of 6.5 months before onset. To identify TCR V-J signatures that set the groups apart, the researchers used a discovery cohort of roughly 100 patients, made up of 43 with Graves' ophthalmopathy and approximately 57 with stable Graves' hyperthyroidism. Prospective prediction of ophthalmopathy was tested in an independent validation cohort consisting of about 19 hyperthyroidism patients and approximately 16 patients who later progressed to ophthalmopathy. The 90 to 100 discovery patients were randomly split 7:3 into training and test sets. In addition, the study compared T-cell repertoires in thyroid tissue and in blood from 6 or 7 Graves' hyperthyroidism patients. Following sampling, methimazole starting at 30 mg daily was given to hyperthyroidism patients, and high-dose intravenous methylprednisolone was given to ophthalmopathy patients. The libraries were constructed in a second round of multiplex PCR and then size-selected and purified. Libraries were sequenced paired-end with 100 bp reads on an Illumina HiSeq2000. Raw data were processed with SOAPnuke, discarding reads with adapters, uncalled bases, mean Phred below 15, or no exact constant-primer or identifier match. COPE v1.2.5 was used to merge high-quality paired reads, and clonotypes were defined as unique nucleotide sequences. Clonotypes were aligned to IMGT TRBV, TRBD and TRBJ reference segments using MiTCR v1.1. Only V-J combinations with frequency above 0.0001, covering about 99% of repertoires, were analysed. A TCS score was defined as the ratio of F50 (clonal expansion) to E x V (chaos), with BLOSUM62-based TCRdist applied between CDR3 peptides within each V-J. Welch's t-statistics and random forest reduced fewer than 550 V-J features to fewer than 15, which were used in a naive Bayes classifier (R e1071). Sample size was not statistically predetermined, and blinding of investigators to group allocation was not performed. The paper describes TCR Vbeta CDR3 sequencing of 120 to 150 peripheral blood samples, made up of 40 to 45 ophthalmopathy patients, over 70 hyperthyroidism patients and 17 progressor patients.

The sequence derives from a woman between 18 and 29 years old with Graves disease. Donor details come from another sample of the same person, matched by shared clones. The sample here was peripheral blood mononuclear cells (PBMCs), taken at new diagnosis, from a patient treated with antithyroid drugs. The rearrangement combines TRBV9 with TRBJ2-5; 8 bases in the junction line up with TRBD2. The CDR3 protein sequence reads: CASSIATTGGHQETQYF. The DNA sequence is TGTGCCAGCAGCATAGCGACTACGGGAGGGCATCAAGAGACCCAGTACTTC.